This TCR beta chain appears in the sequencing data of a study of T cell repertoires in cytomegalovirus infection. Study at large: Both a matching HLA type and CMV infection were indicated by public TCR beta signatures.

TCRdb called the reads again in MiXCR, with one record for every CDR3 protein. This sample has 370,000 or so distinct CDR3 sequences, with around a third found just once. Overall study results and limits: In two of eight donors, the top clonotype was HLA-C-restricted CMV-specific.

In regard to this clonotype: Its antigen is not identified.

The origin of this receptor is a human donor in good health (CMV status not recorded). Some clones in this sample may be carry-over from other donors' samples. Sequencing was performed on cultured PBMCs, taken from culture after CMV antigen stimulation.

Here the CDR3 reads CASSNTVAYNEQFF. DNA for the CDR3: TGTGCCAGCAGTAACACTGTGGCTTACAATGAGCAGTTCTTC. The rearrangement uses TRBV6-5 and TRBJ2-1; unclear D gene. Germline V gives CDR1 MNHEY, CDR2 SVGAGI. The CDR3 length is 14 residues. V was cut by 5 bases and J by 4 bases, with 12 bases left in between.